This TCR beta chain appears in the sequencing data of a study of T cell responses to AZD1222 COVID-19 vaccine (dated by TCRdb to the early 2020s). Looking at the study overall: TCR sequencing covered approximately 230 trial participants: around 210 given two doses of AZD1222 and around 25 given two doses of MenACWY control vaccine. Enrollment into the trials was organized by age into subgroups of 18-55, 56-69 and 70-plus years, and those subgroups contained roughly 140, 27 and 60 TCR-sequenced participants, respectively.

Cut back by 5 bases and 8 bases, the V and J ends lie 15 bases apart. Reading the germline V gene gives CDR1 MNHEY and CDR2 SVGAGI. From the cysteine up to the phenylalanine, the CDR3 has a length of 14 residues. Of the read, only the CDR3 DNA is kept; its 42 bases are in frame from base 1. Notes on this clone: Which antigen it targets is not known. Base qualities are not provided; no much larger clone lies one nucleotide away.

The intended sense of this specimen's time point label: about 28 days (+/-7) after the second vaccine dose. AZD1222 recipients given second doses at about 4 weeks or at about 12 weeks were pooled, since spike-specific TCR depth and breadth were not found to differ between the two schedules. Vaccinee samples were obtained from the UK trials COV001 and COV002, which included a single-blind randomized controlled phase 2/3 trial of AZD1222 (ChAdOx1 nCoV-19) in healthy adults. For TCRbeta chain sequencing, PBMC samples were collected from trial participants at day 0 and at day 28 after the second dose. General conclusions and limits of the study: Because no samples from the day 14 peak response were available, repertoires could be characterized only after the peak T cell response. After two AZD1222 doses, both the breadth and the depth of spike-specific TCRs were significantly higher than at day 0 and than in MenACWY recipients. Most participants were white British and females outnumbered males, and the authors suggested that clonal diversity may have been underestimated. Epitopes outside the regions mutated in the B.1.351 and B.1.1.7 variants were reportedly recognized by nearly half of the unique spike-specific TCRs. In the small 56-69-year group, the increase in depth fell short of significance, most likely because of low power. Conclusions about previously exposed vaccinees were limited because only a handful of AZD1222 recipients were SARS-CoV-2 seropositive at baseline. CD4 TCRs associated with the vaccine covered the entire spike protein, and the dominant responses were in regions 160-218 and 743-854.

The CDR3 regions of human TCRbeta chains were analyzed by immunosequencing. In the paper's pipeline: Repertoire TCRs were checked for matches against a reference library of SARS-CoV-2-specific TCRs that had been generated using the MIRA antigen-specificity platform. Breadth was defined as the fraction of unique TCRs that were SARS-CoV-2-associated, and depth was defined as the fraction of total T cells that were SARS-CoV-2-associated. Each spike-specific TCR was assigned to its reactive spike region and to a CD4 or CD8 class using the MIRA data. Log10-transformed breadth and depth values were compared by one-way ANOVA with Sidak's multiple comparisons tests. Held by TCRdb, this immuneACCESS table contains in-frame sequences only and omits some clones. Under half of the omission traces to an unresolved V gene where checked; the cause of the rest is unknown. The V and J calls and clone size were taken over from that table, and D and trimming were inferred from the DNA. The sample records about 25,000 clones, roughly 91% of which are singletons. In total, the top ten clones hold about 34% of the sample.

This clonotype was sampled from an adult who received the AZD1222 COVID-19 vaccine. The sequencing here drew on peripheral blood, taken 28 days after the second AZD1222 dose. The V gene is TRBV6-5 and the J gene is TRBJ1-4, and the D gene may be TRBD1, 6 bases matching. DNA sequence: TGTGCCAGCAGTAAAAAGGGGGGATACGAAAAACTGTTTTTT. Translated, this gives CASSKKGGYEKLFF.